These 24 T cell receptor beta chains share one sample of origin, sequenced in a study of blood T cell repertoires in COVID-19 (dated by TCRdb to 2018 to 2021). Library prep was done by the immunoSEQ multiplex PCR assay. The source is immuneACCESS, and TCRdb retained only in-frame sequences with V and J called. Part of the clones is not carried over; for the studies checked, unresolved V genes explain less than half of this, and the remainder is unexplained. Within this sample are a few hundred thousand clones, with roughly 85% of them counted one time only. The ten biggest clones cover approximately 6.6% of the sample. Input material: PBMCs or T cells enriched from blood (not recorded which). The receptors shown here come from a woman aged 45 to 65 who had been exposed to COVID-19.

The chain combines TRBV5-4 with TRBJ2-5; TRBD2 agrees at 12 bases. V lost 0 bases, J lost 4 bases, and 1 base stayed unmatched. From germline, CDR1 is SGHNT and CDR2 YYREEE (reference sequence). This CDR3 is 15 amino acids long. The CDR3 loop is CASSLVLAGGETQYF. In DNA, the CDR3 is TGTGCCAGCAGCTTGGTACTAGCGGGGGGAGAGACCCAGTACTTC.

The chain recombines TRBV5-4 with TRBJ2-7; D unresolved. In germline, CDR1 is SGHNT, CDR2 YYREEE (reference sequence). CDR3 size: 14 residues. V was trimmed by 4 bases and J by 0 bases, leaving 11 bases between them. CDR3 in DNA: TGTGCCAGCAGCCAAGAAGTAGCCTCCTACGAGCAGTACTTC. It yields the protein CASSQEVASYEQYF.

V and J are TRBV10-3 and TRBJ1-5, with a tentative D call TRBD1 (6 bases). This CDR3 has 13 amino acids. Germline V gives CDR1 ENHRY, CDR2 SYGVKD. Trimming removed 0 bases at V and 7 bases at J, with 7 bases between. In nucleotides, the CDR3 is TGTGCCATCAGTGAGTCGCAGGGGCAGCCCCAGCATTTT. Amino acids: CAISESQGQPQHF.

This chain connects TRBV5-1 to TRBJ1-1; D might be TRBD1 (5 bases). The ends were cut back, 2 bases at V and 5 bases at J, with 25 bases in the middle. Looked up from germline, CDR1 is SGHRS and CDR2 is YFSETQ. This CDR3 contains 18 residues. Here the CDR3 DNA reads TGCGCCAGCAGCTTTCTAACAGGAGGTCGGGGGTGGAAGACTGAAGCTTTCTTT. The encoded protein is CASSFLTGGRGWKTEAFF. Variable domain in full (rest from reference TRBV5-1 and TRBJ1-1): KAGVTQTPRYLIKTRGQQVTLSCSPISGHRSVSWYQQTPGQGLQFLFEYFSETQRNKGNFPGRFSGRQFSNSRSEMNVSTLELGDSALYLCASSFLTGGRGWKTEAFFGQGTRLTVV.

The chain uses TRBV7-2 and TRBJ2-7; 12 bases are a match to TRBD2. The germline V gene encodes CDR1 SGHTA and CDR2 FQGNSA. The ends lost 3 bases at V and 2 bases at J; junction bases unmatched: 2. There are 15 residues in the CDR3. The CDR3 reads CASSFSSGGAYEQYF. The CDR3 region has the DNA TGTGCCAGCAGCTTCTCTAGCGGGGGGGCCTACGAGCAGTACTTC.

The J gene is TRBJ1-3, the V gene TRBV2; D not certain. The germline V gene encodes CDR1 SNHLY and CDR2 FYNNEI. The ends were cut back, 6 bases at V and 0 bases at J, with 12 bases in the middle. The CDR3 sequence is 15 residues long. The CDR3 spells CASSGGETSGNTIYF. The CDR3 DNA is TGTGCCAGCAGCGGCGGGGAGACCTCTGGAAACACCATATATTTT.

V and J are TRBV5-1 and TRBJ1-6; no clear D. The V end lost 0 bases, the J end lost 0 bases, and 10 bases lay between the germline ends. The CDR3 runs 17 residues. From germline, CDR1 is SGHRS and CDR2 YFSETQ. The DNA for the CDR3 is TGCGCCAGCAGCTTGGGGAGCAGCTTCTCCTATAATTCACCCCTCCACTTT. It encodes CASSLGSSFSYNSPLHF. The variable domain in full, with the rest retrieved from reference TRBV5-1 and TRBJ1-6, is KAGVTQTPRYLIKTRGQQVTLSCSPISGHRSVSWYQQTPGQGLQFLFEYFSETQRNKGNFPGRFSGRQFSNSRSEMNVSTLELGDSALYLCASSLGSSFSYNSPLHFGNGTRLTVT.

The V gene is TRBV7-9, the J gene TRBJ1-5; D is undetermined. The CDR3 length is 14 residues. Germline V lookup: CDR1 SEHNR, CDR2 FQNEAQ (reference sequence). V lost 1 base and J lost 7, with 11 bases in between. CDR3 residues: CASSLDTPGQPQHF. CDR3 DNA: TGTGCCAGCAGCTTAGACACCCCAGGCCAGCCCCAGCATTTT.

The rearrangement joins TRBV27 to TRBJ1-2; no firm D call. CDR1 MNHEY and CDR2 SMNVEV come from the germline V gene (reference sequence). V lost 4 bases and J 9 bases, leaving 15 bases between the germline ends. This CDR3 contains 13 residues. The CDR3 protein is CASSSSWEFSYTF. In DNA form, the CDR3 reads TGTGCCAGCAGTTCCTCTTGGGAGTTTAGCTACACCTTC.

The chain employs TRBV24-1 and TRBJ2-1, with a tentative D call TRBD1 (6 bases). CDR3 length: 15 amino acids. The germline CDR1 and CDR2 sequences are KGHDR and SFDVKD. Trimming pared 3 bases from V and 9 bases from J, leaving 17 bases between. CDR3: CATSDVDSLPSEQFF. CDR3 sequence (DNA): TGTGCCACCAGTGATGTGGACAGTCTACCGAGTGAGCAGTTCTTC.

V gene TRBV5-1 combines with J gene TRBJ2-1; no clear D. Trimming took off 0 bases at V and 7 bases at J, with 8 bases between the two ends. Germline V gene sequence: CDR1 SGHRS, CDR2 YFSETQ. There are 13 residues in the CDR3. Here the CDR3 reads CASSLGAPNEQFF. The CDR3 bases are TGCGCCAGCAGCTTGGGGGCTCCAAATGAGCAGTTCTTC. The whole variable domain, remainder taken from reference TRBV5-1 and TRBJ2-1, is KAGVTQTPRYLIKTRGQQVTLSCSPISGHRSVSWYQQTPGQGLQFLFEYFSETQRNKGNFPGRFSGRQFSNSRSEMNVSTLELGDSALYLCASSLGAPNEQFFGPGTRLTVL.

This clone was seen only a few times. The chain joins TRBV28 to TRBJ1-2, with TRBD1 matching 7 bases. CDR3 length equals 16 residues. V dropped 4 bases and J dropped 4; count of bases not matched to a gene: 12. Germline assignment: CDR1 MDHEN and CDR2 SYDVKM. The CDR3 loop reads CASSSLTGNEGYGYTF. In nucleotides, the CDR3 is TGTGCCAGCAGTTCGTTGACAGGGAACGAGGGCTATGGCTACACCTTC.

This clone was seen more than once but under ten times. The CDR3 DNA reads TGTGCCAGCAGTTCCCCCCAGGGGGCCAACGTCCTGACTTTC. This translates into CASSSPQGANVLTF. The chain recombines TRBV28 with TRBJ2-6, with D unclear. The ends were cut back, 4 bases at V and 4 bases at J, with 8 bases in the middle. The CDR3 sequence is 14 residues long. CDR1 MDHEN and CDR2 SYDVKM come from the germline V gene.

The J gene is TRBJ2-7, the V gene TRBV14, with a weak D call TRBD1 (7 bases). V gave up 5 bases and J gave up 2 bases, with 19 bases separating them. The CDR3 contains 16 residues. CDR1 and CDR2 from the germline V gene are SGHDN and FVKESK. The CDR3 loop reads CASSGGGFGSAYEQYF. CDR3 nucleotides: TGTGCCAGCAGCGGAGGGGGCTTCGGGAGCGCCTACGAGCAGTACTTC.

V and J are TRBV19 and TRBJ1-2; the D is unclear. Germline values: CDR1 LNHDA, CDR2 SQIVND (reference sequence). V was clipped by 0 bases and J by 7 bases, with 18 bases between them. The CDR3 has 16 residues. Here the CDR3 reads CASSIDPGSMARGYTF. CDR3 sequence (DNA): TGTGCCAGTAGTATAGATCCAGGCTCCATGGCGCGTGGCTACACCTTC.

J is TRBJ2-6 and V is TRBV24-1; 7 bases are a match to TRBD2. CDR1 and CDR2 (germline): KGHDR, SFDVKD. V shed 0 bases, J shed 1 base, and the junction held 2 bases outside the gene matches. The CDR3 is 17 residues long. The CDR3 region is CATSDLKAGSGANVLTF. CDR3 in DNA: TGTGCCACCAGTGATTTGAAAGCGGGATCTGGGGCCAACGTCCTGACTTTC.

The V gene is TRBV12-5, the J gene TRBJ1-1; D gene ambiguous. The CDR3 runs to 19 residues. Trimming removed 0 bases from V and 3 bases from J, with 23 bases in between. Germline V lookup: CDR1 LGHNT, CDR2 FRNRAP. The CDR3 spells CASGLVLWNGGRADTEAFF. In DNA form, the CDR3 reads TGTGCTAGTGGTTTGGTACTTTGGAACGGAGGACGGGCGGACACTGAAGCTTTCTTT. The full variable domain, rest sourced from reference TRBV12-5 and TRBJ1-1, is DARVTQTPRHKVTEMGQEVTMRCQPILGHNTVFWYRQTMMQGLELLAYFRNRAPLDDSGMPKDRFSAEMPDATLATLKIQPSEPRDSAVYFCASGLVLWNGGRADTEAFFGQGTRLTVV.

This clone was detected only once. The chain carries TRBV7-2 and TRBJ2-7, with a possible D match to TRBD1 (6 bases). There are 14 residues in the CDR3. Germline V lookup: CDR1 SGHTA, CDR2 FQGNSA. V dropped 1 base and J dropped 0 bases, with 7 bases sitting between them. The CDR3 reads CASSLVGGSYEQYF. The CDR3 bases are TGTGCCAGCAGCTTAGTAGGGGGCTCCTACGAGCAGTACTTC.

This clone was seen a handful of times. This chain uses TRBV25-1 with TRBJ2-2; D possibly corresponds to TRBD1 (6 bases). The V gene's germline CDR1 is MGHDK and CDR2 SYGVNS. V was cut by 2 bases and J by 5 bases, with 12 bases left in between. The CDR3 has 15 amino acids. Here the CDR3 reads CASSEGGQLTGELFF. The DNA of the CDR3 is TGTGCCAGCAGTGAAGGAGGACAGCTTACCGGGGAGCTGTTTTTT.

V usage is TRBV18 and J usage is TRBJ1-5; TRBD1 is a possible D gene (5 bases). With 3 bases removed from V and 5 bases from J, the gap between germline ends came to 23 bases. Germline CDR1 KGHSH, CDR2 LQKENI. This CDR3 has 18 residues. The chain's CDR3 is CASSPHRLGTLSDQPQHF. As DNA, the CDR3 is TGTGCCAGCTCACCCCACCGTCTGGGGACTTTGAGCGATCAGCCCCAGCATTTT. Filled out from reference TRBV18 and TRBJ1-5, the complete variable domain reads NAGVMQNPRHLVRRRGQEARLRCSPMKGHSHVYWYRQLPEEGLKFMVYLQKENIIDESGMPKERFSAEFPKEGPSILRIQQVVRGDSAAYFCASSPHRLGTLSDQPQHFGDGTRLSIL.

Here the CDR3 DNA reads TGCGCCAGCAGCTCCAGGGGGGACGCCCTCCACTTT. It yields the protein CASSSRGDALHF. The genes are TRBV5-1 and TRBJ1-6, with 7 bases identical to TRBD1. The J segment lost 14 bases and the V segment lost 3 bases, leaving 5 bases of the junction unmatched. CDR1 SGHRS and CDR2 YFSETQ come from the germline V gene. This CDR3 region has 12 residues.

V gene TRBV19 combines with J gene TRBJ2-3, with D tentatively TRBD2 (5 bases). Germline CDR1 is LNHDA and CDR2 is SQIVND (reference sequence). The V and J ends lost 6 bases and 1 base respectively, with 14 bases between them. CDR3 length: 15 amino acids. CDR3 sequence reads: CASSAGGVGTDTQYF. As DNA, the CDR3 is TGTGCCAGTAGCGCTGGAGGCGTTGGCACAGATACGCAGTATTTT.

This clone appeared once. The chain combines TRBV15 with TRBJ2-3; TRBD2 agrees at 8 bases. The CDR3 runs to 13 residues. Germline lookup yields CDR1 LNHNV and CDR2 YYDKDF (reference sequence). Germline trimming cut 8 bases from V and 1 base from J; bases unmatched to any gene: 2. The CDR3: CATLLAGTDTQYF. The CDR3 DNA follows: TGTGCCACCTTACTAGCGGGCACAGATACGCAGTATTTT. Drawing the rest from reference TRBV15 and TRBJ2-3, the complete variable domain is DAMVIQNPRYQVTQFGKPVTLSCSQTLNHNVMYWYQQKSSQAPKLLFHYYDKDFNNEADTPDNFQSRRPNTSFCFLDIRSPGLGDTAMYLCATLLAGTDTQYFGPGTRLTVL.

This chain connects TRBV2 to TRBJ1-5, with unresolved D. The CDR3 covers 14 residues. V gave up 6 bases and J gave up 4 bases, with 13 bases separating them. The V gene's germline CDR1 is SNHLY and CDR2 FYNNEI. The CDR3 DNA is TGTGCCAGCAGCCTTACGTCTGCGAATCAGCCCCAGCATTTT. Translation gives CASSLTSANQPQHF.